This TCR beta chain was captured in a study of early T cells in non-severe SARS-CoV-2 infection. Study-wide context: The input, bulk RNA from unsorted whole blood, was sequenced, and chains were unpaired. Whole-study results and caveats: Matching with VDJdb favored anti-spike CD8 responses (missing private and CD4 specificities).

Ten or more counts support this clonotype. Antigen unknown. Individually, cDNA molecules had unique molecular identifiers attached to them. Via MiXCR, TCRdb re-called the 5' RACE reads, giving one row per CDR3 protein. This table has 30,000 or so distinct CDR3 sequences, roughly 5% appearing once. V was clipped by 2 bases and J by 8 bases, with 15 bases between them. This CDR3 comprises 15 residues. This TCR was recovered from an adult who was a healthcare worker with PCR-confirmed SARS-CoV-2 infection or an uninfected control (not recorded which). This rearrangement joins TRBV12-3 or TRBV12-4 to TRBJ1-4; TRBD1 is a possible D gene (6 bases). Sequencing was carried out using whole blood. The CDR3 nucleotides read TGTGCCAGCAGTTTATACACCGGGACAACAGAAAAACTGTTTTTT. Translated: CASSLYTGTTEKLFF.